The next 32 T cell receptor beta chains were all read from a single sample in a study of CD8 T cells in Susac syndrome. A quantity of 0.5 to 1 ug RNA underwent reverse transcription using random hexamers. TCRdb re-analysed the immunoSEQ multiplex PCR reads in MiXCR, keeping a single row per CDR3 protein. The table has some 100,000 distinct CDR3 sequences, around 92% seen once; the top ten hold roughly 0.088%. The specimen was CD4+ T cells from PBMCs. These receptors all stem from a human donor with multiple sclerosis.

The V gene is TRBV5-1, the J gene TRBJ1-1; D is uncertain. The germline gives CDR1 SGHRS, CDR2 YFSETQ. The length of the CDR3 is 12 residues. The V and J ends lost 5 bases and 2 bases respectively, with 7 bases between them. DNA of the CDR3: TGCGCCAGCAGTCAAACCAACACTGAAGCTTTCTTT. Its protein is CASSQTNTEAFF.

This rearrangement joins TRBV5-1 to TRBJ1-4; the D gene is possibly TRBD1 (6 bases). The CDR3 is 18 residues long. Deletions cut 4 bases from V and 6 bases from J, with 25 bases between. Germline assignment: CDR1 SGHRS and CDR2 YFSETQ. This chain's CDR3 is CASSRTGKGSPQDEKLFF. In nucleotides, the CDR3 is TGCGCCAGCAGCAGAACAGGGAAAGGGAGTCCCCAGGATGAAAAACTGTTTTTT.

The chain links TRBV4-3 to TRBJ2-1; no reliable D call. Germline assignment: CDR1 LGHNA and CDR2 YSLEER. This CDR3 comprises 11 residues. Trimming pared 3 bases from V and 12 bases from J, leaving 9 bases between. The CDR3: CASSQGGPQFF. The DNA of the CDR3 is TGCGCCAGCAGCCAGGGCGGCCCGCAGTTCTTC.

The chain carries TRBV6-2 or TRBV6-3 and TRBJ2-5, with 9 positions matching TRBD1. Looked up from germline, CDR1 is MNHEY and CDR2 is SVGEGT. Trimming removed 6 bases from V and 5 bases from J; junction bases left unmatched: 10. CDR3 length equals 15 residues. In DNA form, the CDR3 reads TGTGCCAGCAGACAACCGGACAGGGGCAACGAGACCCAGTACTTC. As protein: CASRQPDRGNETQYF.

The chain links TRBV6-6 to TRBJ2-1, with TRBD2 matching 8 bases. CDR1 MNHNY and CDR2 SVGAGI come from the germline V gene (reference sequence). J gave up 0 bases and V 7 bases, and 5 bases lay outside the gene matches. The CDR3 sequence is 15 residues long. CDR3 in amino acids: CASILGTSSYNEQFF. The CDR3 DNA reads TGTGCCAGCATCCTCGGGACTAGCTCCTACAATGAGCAGTTCTTC.

The chain joins TRBV4-2 to TRBJ2-1; tentatively, D is TRBD2 (7 bases). This CDR3 spans 15 amino acids. With 4 bases removed from V and 7 bases from J, the gap between germline ends came to 17 bases. Germline loops: CDR1 LGHNA, CDR2 YNFKEQ. This chain's CDR3 is CASSPKGGGHNEQFF. In DNA form, the CDR3 reads TGTGCCAGCAGCCCGAAGGGGGGGGGCCATAATGAGCAGTTCTTC.

The chain joins TRBV6-1 to TRBJ1-1; D unclear. The CDR3 runs to 14 residues. The germline V and J ends were trimmed by 6 bases and 6 bases, with 17 bases remaining between them. The germline gives CDR1 MNHNS, CDR2 SASEGT. CDR3 nucleotides: TGTGCCAGCAGGACCCGGTCGGCAAGGGCTGAAGCTTTCTTT. This translates into CASRTRSARAEAFF.

The chain has TRBV11-1 and TRBJ1-1; tentative D call: TRBD1 (5 bases). Trimming stripped 0 bases from V and 6 bases from J, with 14 bases between. There are 15 residues in the CDR3. Germline CDR1 and CDR2: SGHAT and FQDESV (reference sequence). CDR3 nucleotide sequence: TGTGCCAGCAGCTTAGCGGACAAGGGCAACCCTGAAGCTTTCTTT. Translation gives CASSLADKGNPEAFF.

The chain's CDR3 is CASSFRAYQPQHF. Here the CDR3 DNA reads TGTGCCAGCAGTTTTAGGGCGTATCAGCCCCAGCATTTT. The chain employs TRBV12-3 or TRBV12-4 and TRBJ1-5; no firm D call. V lost 3 bases, J lost 5 bases, and 8 bases lay in between. The CDR3 has 13 amino acids.

This chain uses TRBV13 with TRBJ1-2; TRBD1 aligns across 7 bases. This CDR3 contains 16 residues. V trimming: 1 base; J trimming: 2 bases; junction bases outside the gene matches: 7. CDR1 and CDR2 (germline): PRHDT, FYEKMQ (reference sequence). DNA of the CDR3: TGTGCCAGCAGCTTAGAACCCACAGGGGCAAACTATGGCTACACCTTC. Its protein product is CASSLEPTGANYGYTF.

The gene calls are TRBV5-4 and TRBJ1-2; the match to TRBD1 covers 10 bases. V dropped 4 bases and J dropped 4; count of bases not matched to a gene: 7. The CDR3 extends over 15 amino acids. The germline V gene encodes CDR1 SGHNT and CDR2 YYREEE (reference sequence). This CDR3 is CASSPTGGQSYGYTF. CDR3 DNA sequence: TGTGCCAGCAGCCCGACAGGGGGCCAGTCCTATGGCTACACCTTC.

This chain links TRBV12-3 or TRBV12-4 with TRBJ1-3; tentative D call: TRBD1 (6 bases). The CDR3 covers 13 residues. Trimming stripped 6 bases from V and 3 bases from J, with 9 bases between. The chain's CDR3 is CASRQGGGNTIYF. CDR3 bases: TGTGCCAGCAGACAGGGAGGTGGAAACACCATATATTTT.

In regard to this clonotype: Its ends do not fully match the called genes, so a read error is possible. This chain uses TRBV19 with TRBJ1-1; 8 bases match TRBD1. The CDR3 loop spans 15 amino acids. Germline lookup yields CDR1 LNHDA and CDR2 SQIVND (reference sequence). In nucleotides, the CDR3 is TGTGCCAGTAGTTCCCAGGGGGCTGGGAACACTGAAGCCTTCTTT. This sequence encodes CASSSQGAGNTEAFF.

The chain joins TRBV27 to TRBJ2-1, with 8 bases fitting TRBD2. V was clipped by 7 bases and J by 2 bases; unmatched bases: 7. The CDR3 length is 15 residues. Germline loops: CDR1 MNHEY, CDR2 SMNVEV (reference sequence). The CDR3 DNA sequence: TGTGCCAGCACCCTTAGCGGGGCGCCCTACAATGAGCAGTTCTTC. It codes for CASTLSGAPYNEQFF.

The chain employs TRBV2 and TRBJ1-6; possible D gene TRBD1, 6 bases. Trimming cost V 8 bases and J 6 bases, with 14 bases left between them. CDR1 SNHLY and CDR2 FYNNEI come from the germline V gene. This CDR3 spans 14 amino acids. The CDR3 spells CASQQGPTNSPLHF. In DNA, the CDR3 is TGTGCCAGCCAACAGGGACCGACTAATTCACCCCTCCACTTT.

The rearrangement joins TRBV24-1 to TRBJ2-2; D is possibly TRBD2 (5 bases). The V end lost 2 bases, the J end lost 7 bases, and 10 bases lay between the germline ends. The CDR3 runs to 14 residues. Germline CDR1 and CDR2: KGHDR and SFDVKD. CDR3 bases: TGTGCCACCAGTGATTCTAGCCTCCTCGGGGAGCTGTTTTTT. This translates into CATSDSSLLGELFF.

This chain joins TRBV6-5 and TRBJ1-1; 7 nucleotides line up with TRBD1. CDR1 and CDR2 from the germline V gene are MNHEY and SVGAGI. The CDR3 sequence is 14 residues long. The junction had 2 bases not matched to a gene; V was cut back by 2 bases and J by 2 bases. CDR3 sequence (DNA): TGTGCCAGCAGTTACAAGGGGGCCAACACTGAAGCTTTCTTT. This codes for CASSYKGANTEAFF.

J is TRBJ1-1 and V is TRBV27; D unresolved. CDR3 size: 13 residues. CDR1 MNHEY and CDR2 SMNVEV come from the germline V gene (reference sequence). Trimming shortened V by 5 bases and J by 3 bases, and 10 bases separated the two germline ends. This CDR3 reads CASSPHPDTEAFF. CDR3 bases: TGTGCCAGCAGTCCACACCCGGACACTGAAGCTTTCTTT.

The chain joins TRBV5-1 to TRBJ2-5; 8 nucleotides line up with TRBD1. V gave up 3 bases and J gave up 2 bases; unmatched junction bases: 6. The CDR3 loop spans 15 amino acids. Germline V CDR1 and CDR2: SGHRS, YFSETQ. CDR3 coding DNA: TGCGCCAGCAGCTCAAGACAGGGGACACAAGAGACCCAGTACTTC. Protein: CASSSRQGTQETQYF.

V and J are TRBV18 and TRBJ1-4; D gene unclear. Germline V gene sequence: CDR1 KGHSH, CDR2 LQKENI. This CDR3 comprises 15 residues. The V end was cut by 4 bases, the J end by 7 bases, with 16 bases between. CDR3 DNA: TGTGCCAGCTCACTACGGACCGGCACGGGTGAAAAACTGTTTTTT. The encoded protein is CASSLRTGTGEKLFF.

This chain uses TRBV18 with TRBJ2-2; no definite D call. The CDR3 runs to 15 residues. The V end lost 0 bases, the J end lost 1 base, and 6 bases lay between the germline ends. Germline assignment: CDR1 KGHSH and CDR2 LQKENI. The CDR3 bases are TGTGCCAGCTCACCACCGGGCAGGAACACCGGGGAGCTGTTTTTT. Translation: CASSPPGRNTGELFF. Based on the CDR3 plus reference TRBV18 and TRBJ2-2, the full variable domain is NAGVMQNPRHLVRRRGQEARLRCSPMKGHSHVYWYRQLPEEGLKFMVYLQKENIIDESGMPKERFSAEFPKEGPSILRIQQVVRGDSAAYFCASSPPGRNTGELFFGEGSRLTVL.

The rearrangement joins TRBV12-3 or TRBV12-4 to TRBJ1-5, with 7 bases lining up with TRBD1. The ends lost 5 bases at V and 5 bases at J; junction bases unmatched: 12. This CDR3 comprises 16 residues. CDR3 loop: CASSARDSPKYQPQHF. CDR3 sequence (DNA): TGTGCCAGCAGTGCGCGGGACAGCCCTAAATATCAGCCCCAGCATTTT.

This chain uses TRBV4-1 with TRBJ2-7; no reliable D call. The CDR3 runs to 14 residues. Germline CDR1 MGHRA, CDR2 YSYEKL. Trimming stripped 1 base from V and 1 base from J, with 8 bases between. CDR3 sequence reads: CASSQVGQSYEQYF. The CDR3 bases are TGCGCCAGCAGCCAAGTCGGGCAGTCCTACGAGCAGTACTTC.

This clonotype has just one count. The chain carries TRBV29-1 and TRBJ2-1, with TRBD1 as a possible D gene (5 bases). This CDR3 comprises 14 residues. Germline CDR1 reads SQVTM; CDR2 reads ANQGSEA. The V end was cut by 0 bases, the J end by 4 bases, with 10 bases between. CDR3: CSVEDDRQYNEQFF. In DNA, the CDR3 is TGCAGCGTTGAAGACGACAGACAGTACAATGAGCAGTTCTTC.

V is TRBV7-2 and J is TRBJ1-4; 8 nucleotides agree with TRBD1. The CDR3 runs to 14 residues. Germline-derived CDR1 and CDR2 are SGHTA and FQGNSA. V lost 8 bases and J lost 6; bases outside the gene matches: 8. CDR3 sequence reads: CASGRDRGDEKLFF. In DNA form, the CDR3 reads TGTGCCAGCGGACGAGACAGGGGAGATGAAAAACTGTTTTTT.

This rearrangement joins TRBV7-8 to TRBJ2-4, with TRBD1 matching 8 bases. V lost 5 bases and J lost 0; bases outside the gene matches: 15. The CDR3 runs 19 residues. Germline V lookup: CDR1 SGHVS, CDR2 FQNEAQ. CDR3 protein: CASSMRTGKLVRAKNIQYF. The CDR3 DNA follows: TGTGCCAGCAGCATGCGGACAGGGAAGTTAGTCAGAGCCAAAAACATTCAGTACTTC.

The chain uses TRBV28 and TRBJ1-6; D is unresolved. This CDR3 has 12 residues. Trimming cost V 6 bases and J 6 bases, with 6 bases left between them. Per the germline V gene, CDR1 is MDHEN and CDR2 is SYDVKM. In DNA, the CDR3 is TGTGCCAGCAGGTTAATTAATTCACCCCTCCACTTT. It codes for CASRLINSPLHF.

The CDR3 DNA sequence: TGCGCCAGCAGCTTGGTCTCGTGGGTGCGGGGGACGAACACTGAAGCTTTCTTT. It specifies CASSLVSWVRGTNTEAFF. The chain uses TRBV5-1 and TRBJ1-1, with a weak D call TRBD1 (5 bases). From germline, CDR1 is SGHRS and CDR2 YFSETQ. V dropped 0 bases and J dropped 1 base, with 19 bases sitting between them. The CDR3 extends over 18 amino acids.

The chain combines TRBV11-2 with TRBJ2-7; TRBD1 is a possible D gene (6 bases). Germline V gives CDR1 SGHAT, CDR2 FQNNGV. The CDR3 has 16 residues. Trimming removed 0 bases from V and 2 bases from J, with 14 bases in between. The CDR3 region is CASSLESLGHTYEQYF. The CDR3 DNA follows: TGTGCCAGCAGCTTAGAAAGTTTGGGACACACCTACGAGCAGTACTTC. Drawing the rest from reference TRBV11-2 and TRBJ2-7, the complete variable domain is EAGVAQSPRYKIIEKRQSVAFWCNPISGHATLYWYQQILGQGPKLLIQFQNNGVVDDSQLPKDRFSAERLKGVDSTLKIQPAKLEDSAVYLCASSLESLGHTYEQYFGPGTRLTVT.

J is TRBJ2-2 and V is TRBV11-1; D is unclear. The CDR3 loop spans 13 amino acids. Deletions cut 2 bases from V and 5 bases from J, with 6 bases between. Germline-derived CDR1 and CDR2 are SGHAT and FQDESV (reference sequence). The CDR3 coding sequence is TGTGCCAGCAGCTTACAGAAAACCGGGGAGCTGTTTTTT. It translates to CASSLQKTGELFF.

J is TRBJ2-7 and V is TRBV30, with a possible D match to TRBD2 (5 bases). CDR1 GTSNPN and CDR2 SVGIG come from the germline V gene (reference sequence). V was cut by 2 bases and J by 3 bases, with 11 bases left in between. CDR3 size: 13 residues. The CDR3 DNA is TGTGCCTGGAGTCCCCCGGGATTCTACGAGCAGTACTTC. The encoded protein is CAWSPPGFYEQYF. Looking up the rest from reference TRBV30 and TRBJ2-7 gives the full variable domain: SQTIHQWPATLVQPVGSPLSLECTVEGTSNPNLYWYRQAAGRGLQLLFYSVGIGQISSEVPQNLSASRPQDRQFILSSKKLLLSDSGFYLCAWSPPGFYEQYFGPGTRLTVT.

V usage is TRBV20-1 and J usage is TRBJ1-6; no clear D. The CDR3 totals 12 residues. The germline V gene encodes CDR1 DFQATT and CDR2 SNEGSKA (reference sequence). Trimming left V 8 bases short and J 9 bases short, with 14 bases between. DNA for the CDR3: TGCAGTCTGTGGAGGGCCGGTTCACCCCTCCACTTT. This gives the protein CSLWRAGSPLHF.